A selection of T cell receptor beta chains follows, all from one sample in a study of patients and donors after allogeneic stem cell transplantation. TCRdb fed the RT-PCR reads into MiXCR, producing one record per CDR3 protein. The data contain more than 850,000 distinct CDR3 sequences, roughly 18% of them seen just once; the ten biggest clones take up 5% to 7.5%. Sequenced sample: blood, either unsorted or a sorted T cell fraction (not recorded which). All receptors derive from a human donor who was either an allogeneic HSCT recipient or a stem cell or donor lymphocyte infusion donor (not recorded which). It is not recorded whose cells these are; they may come from a transplant donor. Each CDR3 is given with its conserved first and last residue. D genes are given only for firm matches. Some rows mark clone size as missing; the rest say once, few, many or name a class of expanded clone.

v_gene: TRBV9
abundance: few
j_gene: TRBJ2-2
d_gene: -
CDR3nt: TGTGCCAGCAGCGCCAAATTTAGGACAGGGGAGCTGTTTTTT
CDR3aa: CASSAKFRTGELFF

v_gene: TRBV5-1
abundance: -
j_gene: TRBJ2-7
d_gene: -
CDR3nt: TGCGCCAGCATACTTTTCGTGCAGTACTTC
CDR3aa: CASILFVQYF

v_gene: TRBV27
abundance: few
j_gene: TRBJ2-1
d_gene: TRBD2
CDR3nt: TGTGCCAGCAGTTCGGGACTAGCGGGAGGGAGTCAGTTCTTC
CDR3aa: CASSSGLAGGSQFF

v_gene: TRBV7-2
abundance: -
j_gene: TRBJ2-1
d_gene: -
CDR3nt: TGTGCCAGCGGGGACCGGGACCTTGGGTTCTTC
CDR3aa: CASGDRDLGFF

v_gene: TRBV5-1
abundance: many
j_gene: TRBJ1-5
d_gene: -
CDR3nt: TGTGCCAGCAGCCCTGACGGAAGCAATCAGCCCCAGCATTTT
CDR3aa: CASSPDGSNQPQHF

v_gene: TRBV6-2/TRBV6-3
abundance: few
j_gene: TRBJ2-7
d_gene: TRBD1
CDR3nt: TGTGCCAGCAGGAGGGGACAGGGAAGCTACGAGCAGTACTTC
CDR3aa: CASRRGQGSYEQYF

v_gene: TRBV6-2/TRBV6-3
abundance: few
j_gene: TRBJ2-2
d_gene: TRBD1
CDR3nt: TGTGCCAGCAGTTACTATTCAGGGGGCGCGAGGAGGACCGGGGAGCTGTTTTTT
CDR3aa: CASSYYSGGARRTGELFF

v_gene: TRBV7-8
abundance: -
j_gene: TRBJ2-1
d_gene: -
CDR3nt: TGTGCCAGCAGCTTAGCGTTAGGACTAAGATACAATGAGCAGTTCTTC
CDR3aa: CASSLALGLRYNEQFF

v_gene: TRBV12-3/TRBV12-4
abundance: -
j_gene: TRBJ1-5
d_gene: -
CDR3nt: TGTGCCAGCAGTCCCTGGGCGGGTCGAGGTGATCAGCCCCAGCATTTT
CDR3aa: CASSPWAGRGDQPQHF

v_gene: TRBV30
abundance: few
j_gene: TRBJ2-7
d_gene: TRBD1
CDR3nt: TGTGCCTGGAGCAGGGACAGGGGGCCCAACGAGCAGTACTTC
CDR3aa: CAWSRDRGPNEQYF

v_gene: TRBV12-3/TRBV12-4
abundance: -
j_gene: TRBJ1-1
d_gene: -
CDR3nt: TGTGCCAGCAGTTCCGGGACGGAAGTAGGGCACATGAACACTGAAGCTTTCTTT
CDR3aa: CASSSGTEVGHMNTEAFF

v_gene: TRBV6-1
abundance: -
j_gene: TRBJ1-3
d_gene: -
CDR3nt: TGTGCCAGCAGCCATCACACAATCTCTGGAAACACCATATATTTT
CDR3aa: CASSHHTISGNTIYF

v_gene: TRBV20-1
abundance: -
j_gene: TRBJ2-7
d_gene: TRBD2
CDR3nt: TGCAGTGCTAGACCTCTAGCGGGGGGGCTGGGCAACGAGCAGTACTTC
CDR3aa: CSARPLAGGLGNEQYF

v_gene: TRBV3-1
abundance: -
j_gene: TRBJ2-1
d_gene: -
CDR3nt: TGTGCCAGCAGGGGTACAAGGAATGAGCAGTTCTTC
CDR3aa: CASRGTRNEQFF

v_gene: TRBV20-1
abundance: few
j_gene: TRBJ2-3
d_gene: TRBD1
CDR3nt: TGCAGCCCCTCCGGGGGACAGGGGAAGACAGATACGCAGTATTTT
CDR3aa: CSPSGGQGKTDTQYF

v_gene: TRBV4-1
abundance: few
j_gene: TRBJ2-7
d_gene: TRBD2
CDR3nt: TGCGCCAGCAGCATGGCGGGAGTAACCTACGAGCAGTACTTC
CDR3aa: CASSMAGVTYEQYF

v_gene: TRBV29-1
abundance: many
j_gene: TRBJ2-7
d_gene: -
CDR3nt: TGCAGCGTCTGGACAGATACCTACGAGCAGTACTTC
CDR3aa: CSVWTDTYEQYF

v_gene: TRBV4-1
abundance: -
j_gene: TRBJ2-3
d_gene: TRBD1
CDR3nt: TGCGCCAGCAGCCGCCGGACAGGGCTCACAGATACGCAGTATTTT
CDR3aa: CASSRRTGLTDTQYF

v_gene: TRBV6-1
abundance: -
j_gene: TRBJ2-3
d_gene: -
CDR3nt: TGTGCCAGCAGCCGGGGGGCCCCGACAGATACGCAGTATTTT
CDR3aa: CASSRGAPTDTQYF

v_gene: TRBV15
abundance: few
j_gene: TRBJ2-7
d_gene: TRBD2
CDR3nt: TGTGCCACCAGCAGCGCTATTGGACTAGCGAGGTACGAGCAGTACTTC
CDR3aa: CATSSAIGLARYEQYF

v_gene: TRBV11-2
abundance: few
j_gene: TRBJ1-2
d_gene: TRBD1
CDR3nt: TGTGCCAGCGGGAAAGGGGGCTTAAACTATGGCTACACCTTC
CDR3aa: CASGKGGLNYGYTF

v_gene: TRBV12-3/TRBV12-4
abundance: few
j_gene: TRBJ2-5
d_gene: TRBD2
CDR3nt: TGTGCCAGCAGACCCGGGGTAGCGGGAGTAAGGGAGACCCAGTACTTC
CDR3aa: CASRPGVAGVRETQYF

v_gene: TRBV12-5
abundance: few
j_gene: TRBJ2-1
d_gene: -
CDR3nt: TGTGCTAGTAGTAGGCACCTCAATGAGCAGTTCTTC
CDR3aa: CASSRHLNEQFF

v_gene: TRBV6-2/TRBV6-3
abundance: -
j_gene: TRBJ2-7
d_gene: -
CDR3nt: TGTGCCAGCAGTTACAAGGCCGAGATACCCCTCTCCTACGAGCAGTACTTC
CDR3aa: CASSYKAEIPLSYEQYF

v_gene: TRBV15
abundance: -
j_gene: TRBJ2-1
d_gene: -
CDR3nt: TGTGCCACCAGCAGAGATGCGCCAGGGTTGAACAATGAGCAGTTCTTC
CDR3aa: CATSRDAPGLNNEQFF

v_gene: TRBV6-2/TRBV6-3
abundance: -
j_gene: TRBJ1-5
d_gene: -
CDR3nt: TGTGCCACTCCGGGACGGAACGCATTCTGGAGCAATCAGCCCCAGCATTTT
CDR3aa: CATPGRNAFWSNQPQHF

v_gene: TRBV27
abundance: -
j_gene: TRBJ1-2
d_gene: -
CDR3nt: TGTGCCAGCAGCCCGAGTGGGCCTGGCGGCTACACCTTC
CDR3aa: CASSPSGPGGYTF

v_gene: TRBV2
abundance: -
j_gene: TRBJ2-3
d_gene: TRBD1
CDR3nt: TGTGCCAGCAGTAAACAGGGGGCCGTCGCAGATACGCAGTATTTT
CDR3aa: CASSKQGAVADTQYF

v_gene: TRBV7-2
abundance: few
j_gene: TRBJ1-2
d_gene: -
CDR3nt: TGTGCCAGCAGACCCGGGGGCAGGGCTAACTATGGCTACACCTTC
CDR3aa: CASRPGGRANYGYTF

v_gene: TRBV7-7
abundance: -
j_gene: TRBJ2-7
d_gene: TRBD2
CDR3nt: TGTGCCAGCAGCCCGCTAGCGGGAGGGCCGGATGAGCAGTACTTC
CDR3aa: CASSPLAGGPDEQYF

v_gene: TRBV4-2
abundance: -
j_gene: TRBJ1-1
d_gene: -
CDR3nt: TGTGCCAGCAGCCGATACGGGAGGAACACTGAAGCTTTCTTT
CDR3aa: CASSRYGRNTEAFF

v_gene: TRBV19
abundance: -
j_gene: TRBJ2-1
d_gene: TRBD1
CDR3nt: TGTGCCAGTAGTAACAGACAGGGAATCACCTACAATGAGCAGTTCTTC
CDR3aa: CASSNRQGITYNEQFF

v_gene: TRBV3-1
abundance: few
j_gene: TRBJ2-5
d_gene: -
CDR3nt: TGTGCCAGCAGCATCCTGATTCGAGAGACCCAGTACTTC
CDR3aa: CASSILIRETQYF

v_gene: TRBV20-1
abundance: -
j_gene: TRBJ1-6
d_gene: -
CDR3nt: TGCAGTGCCTCGTCCGAGATGCGTAATTCACCCCTCCACTTT
CDR3aa: CSASSEMRNSPLHF

v_gene: TRBV7-2
abundance: few
j_gene: TRBJ1-3
d_gene: -
CDR3nt: TGTGCCAGCAGCTTAGCTCGGGGGCCGGACACCATATATTTT
CDR3aa: CASSLARGPDTIYF

v_gene: TRBV11-2
abundance: -
j_gene: TRBJ2-1
d_gene: TRBD2
CDR3nt: TGTGCCAGCAGCTTAGATAGGATCCAGCGGGAGGGAAATGAGCAGTTCTTC
CDR3aa: CASSLDRIQREGNEQFF

v_gene: TRBV7-2
abundance: many
j_gene: TRBJ1-2
d_gene: TRBD1
CDR3nt: TGTGCCAGCAGCCCTCTGGGACAGTATGGCTACACCTTC
CDR3aa: CASSPLGQYGYTF

v_gene: TRBV3-1
abundance: -
j_gene: TRBJ2-3
d_gene: -
CDR3nt: TGTGCCAGCAAAGGGTTTGCGGAGCTAACGCAGTATTTT
CDR3aa: CASKGFAELTQYF

v_gene: TRBV4-2
abundance: -
j_gene: TRBJ2-5
d_gene: TRBD2
CDR3nt: TGTGCCAGCAGCCAAGGGGGACTAGCGGGGGACCAAGAGACCCAGTACTTC
CDR3aa: CASSQGGLAGDQETQYF

v_gene: TRBV5-1
abundance: few
j_gene: TRBJ2-2
d_gene: -
CDR3nt: TGCGCCAGCGAGACAGCCGGGGAGCTGTTTTTT
CDR3aa: CASETAGELFF

v_gene: TRBV21-1
abundance: -
j_gene: TRBJ1-4
d_gene: -
CDR3nt: TGTGCCAGCAGCAAAATTATCGCCGGGACAGATGAAAAACTGTTTTTT
CDR3aa: CASSKIIAGTDEKLFF

v_gene: TRBV12-3/TRBV12-4
abundance: many
j_gene: TRBJ2-2
d_gene: -
CDR3nt: TGTGCCAGCAGTCTGGGGGACTCATACACCGGGGAGCTGTTTTTT
CDR3aa: CASSLGDSYTGELFF

v_gene: TRBV9
abundance: -
j_gene: TRBJ2-1
d_gene: TRBD2
CDR3nt: TGTGCCAGCAGCCCCCGTTGGGGGGGCTACAATGAGCAGTTCTTC
CDR3aa: CASSPRWGGYNEQFF

v_gene: TRBV6-5
abundance: few
j_gene: TRBJ2-3
d_gene: TRBD2
CDR3nt: TGTGCCAGCAGTTATCCGGGGGGGCGCACAGATACGCAGTATTTT
CDR3aa: CASSYPGGRTDTQYF

v_gene: TRBV29-1
abundance: -
j_gene: TRBJ2-3
d_gene: -
CDR3nt: TGCAGCGCCCTGGCGAGGGCAGGGACAGATACGCAGTATTTT
CDR3aa: CSALARAGTDTQYF

v_gene: TRBV24-1
abundance: -
j_gene: TRBJ2-1
d_gene: TRBD2
CDR3nt: TGTGCCACCAGTGATTCACTCGGACTAGCGGAGTACAATGAGCAGTTCTTC
CDR3aa: CATSDSLGLAEYNEQFF

v_gene: TRBV1
abundance: -
j_gene: TRBJ2-7
d_gene: -
CDR3nt: TGCACCAGGCGCAGACTATCCTACGAGCAGTACTTC
CDR3aa: CTRRRLSYEQYF

v_gene: TRBV5-1
abundance: many
j_gene: TRBJ2-5
d_gene: -
CDR3nt: TGCGCCAGCAGCCTAGGGACGTACCAAGAGACCCAGTACTTC
CDR3aa: CASSLGTYQETQYF

v_gene: TRBV24-1
abundance: few
j_gene: TRBJ2-2
d_gene: -
CDR3nt: TGTGCCACCAGTGATTTCCCGGGGTCGGGCACCGGGGAGCTGTTTTTT
CDR3aa: CATSDFPGSGTGELFF

v_gene: TRBV6-1
abundance: few
j_gene: TRBJ1-2
d_gene: -
CDR3nt: TGTGCCAGCAGCCGGACGGTAGGAGGACTGGCCTATGGCTACACCTTC
CDR3aa: CASSRTVGGLAYGYTF

v_gene: TRBV20-1
abundance: -
j_gene: TRBJ2-1
d_gene: TRBD2
CDR3nt: TGCAGTGCTAGCTTTAGCGGGAAGGATGAGCAGTTCTTC
CDR3aa: CSASFSGKDEQFF

v_gene: TRBV11-2
abundance: -
j_gene: TRBJ2-1
d_gene: -
CDR3nt: TGTGCCAGCAGCCCAGTGGGGACTGACAATGAGCTGTTCTTC
CDR3aa: CASSPVGTDNELFF

v_gene: TRBV11-2
abundance: -
j_gene: TRBJ2-5
d_gene: TRBD1
CDR3nt: TGTGCCAGCAGCTTTCTTGGGACAGGGGGCTTTGACCAAGAGACCCAGTACTTC
CDR3aa: CASSFLGTGGFDQETQYF

v_gene: TRBV18
abundance: -
j_gene: TRBJ2-2
d_gene: TRBD2
CDR3nt: TGTGCCAGCTCACCACGGGTTAGCGGGGGCTCGAACACCGGGGAGCTGTTTTTT
CDR3aa: CASSPRVSGGSNTGELFF

v_gene: TRBV5-1
abundance: few
j_gene: TRBJ2-1
d_gene: -
CDR3nt: TGCGCCAGCAGCACCTCAAGGGCCTCTTACAATGAGCAGTTCTTC
CDR3aa: CASSTSRASYNEQFF

v_gene: TRBV7-3
abundance: -
j_gene: TRBJ2-2
d_gene: -
CDR3nt: TGTGCCAGCAGCTCTAGGGACGCCAGGGGGGAGCTGTTTTTT
CDR3aa: CASSSRDARGELFF

v_gene: TRBV29-1
abundance: few
j_gene: TRBJ2-5
d_gene: TRBD2
CDR3nt: TGCAGCGTTTTGGGGGGGTACCAAGAGACCCAGTACTTC
CDR3aa: CSVLGGYQETQYF

v_gene: TRBV10-3
abundance: -
j_gene: TRBJ2-1
d_gene: -
CDR3nt: TGTGCCGGTGGGTCGGAAAGCTCCTACAATGAGCAGTTCTTC
CDR3aa: CAGGSESSYNEQFF

v_gene: TRBV7-9
abundance: once
j_gene: TRBJ2-7
d_gene: TRBD2
CDR3nt: TGTGCCAGCAGCCCCCTTTCTAGCGGGTCCTACGAGCAGTACTTC
CDR3aa: CASSPLSSGSYEQYF